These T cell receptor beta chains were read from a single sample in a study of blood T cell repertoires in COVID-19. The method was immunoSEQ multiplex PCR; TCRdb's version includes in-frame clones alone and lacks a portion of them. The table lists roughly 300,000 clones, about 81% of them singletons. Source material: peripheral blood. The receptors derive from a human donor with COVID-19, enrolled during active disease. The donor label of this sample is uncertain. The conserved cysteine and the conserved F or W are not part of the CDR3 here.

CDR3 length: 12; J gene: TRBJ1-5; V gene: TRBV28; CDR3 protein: ASASLRSNQPQH
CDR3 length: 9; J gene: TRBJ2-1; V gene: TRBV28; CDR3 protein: ASSRSVEQF
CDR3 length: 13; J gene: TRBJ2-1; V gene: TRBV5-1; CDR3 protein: ASSLAIAGANEQF
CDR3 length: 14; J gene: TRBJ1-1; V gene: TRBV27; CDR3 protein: ASRPMEGARNTEAF
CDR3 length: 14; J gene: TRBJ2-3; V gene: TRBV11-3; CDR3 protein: ASSFSPLTGADTQY
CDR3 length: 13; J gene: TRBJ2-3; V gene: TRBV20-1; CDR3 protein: SASYASGGSDTQY
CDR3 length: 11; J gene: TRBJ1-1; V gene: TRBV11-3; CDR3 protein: ASSLGVNTEAF
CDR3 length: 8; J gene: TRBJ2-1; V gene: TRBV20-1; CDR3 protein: SARRGGQF
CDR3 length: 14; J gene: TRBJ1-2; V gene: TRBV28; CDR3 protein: ASRLALGTGGRGYT
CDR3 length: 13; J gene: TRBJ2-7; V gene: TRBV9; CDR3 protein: ASSRRGTGIYEQY
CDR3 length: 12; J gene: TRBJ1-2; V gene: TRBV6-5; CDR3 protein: ASSSDRANYGYT
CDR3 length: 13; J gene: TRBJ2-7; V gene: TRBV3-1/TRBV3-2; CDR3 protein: ASSSPGRGFYEQY
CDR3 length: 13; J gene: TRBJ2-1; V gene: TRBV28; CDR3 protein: ASSFLAGGRNEQF
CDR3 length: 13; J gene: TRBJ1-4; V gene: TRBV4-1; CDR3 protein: ASSQRIRLYEKLF
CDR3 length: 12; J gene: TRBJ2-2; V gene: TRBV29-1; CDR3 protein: SVEKLVNTGELF
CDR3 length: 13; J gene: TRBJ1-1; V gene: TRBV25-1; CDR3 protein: ASSERVLGPTEAF
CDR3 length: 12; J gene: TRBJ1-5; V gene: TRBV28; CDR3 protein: ASTPGGTGQPQH
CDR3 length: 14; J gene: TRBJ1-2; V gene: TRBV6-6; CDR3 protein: ASSYSRTGDEYGYT
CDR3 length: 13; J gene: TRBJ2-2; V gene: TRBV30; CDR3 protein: AWTRSGLNTGELF
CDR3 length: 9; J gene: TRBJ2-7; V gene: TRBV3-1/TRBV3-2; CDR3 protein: ASSEHYEQY
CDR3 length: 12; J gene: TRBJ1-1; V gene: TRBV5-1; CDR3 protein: ASSLAEGGTEAF
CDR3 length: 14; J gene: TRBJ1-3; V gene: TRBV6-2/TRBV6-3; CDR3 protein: ASSRRIGPSGNTIY
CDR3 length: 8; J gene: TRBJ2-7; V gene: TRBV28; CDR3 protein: ANPPQARY
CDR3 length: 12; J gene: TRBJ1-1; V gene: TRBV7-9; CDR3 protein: ASSLIGQLSEAF
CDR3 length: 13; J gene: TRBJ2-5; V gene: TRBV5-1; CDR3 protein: ASSLAGGREERPN
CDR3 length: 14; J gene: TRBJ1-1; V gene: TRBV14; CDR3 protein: ASSQDLGAMNTEAF
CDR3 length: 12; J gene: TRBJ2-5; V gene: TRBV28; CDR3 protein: ASSFTRVQETQY
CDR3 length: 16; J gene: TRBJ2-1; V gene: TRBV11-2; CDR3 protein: ASSPRSPRTPRGNEQF
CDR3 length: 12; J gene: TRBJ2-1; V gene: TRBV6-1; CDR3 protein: ASSETRGNNEQF
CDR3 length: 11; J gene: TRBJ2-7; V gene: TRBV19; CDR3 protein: ASSSGGFGEQY
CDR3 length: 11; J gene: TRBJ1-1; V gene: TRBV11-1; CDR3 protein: ASSPRRGTEAF
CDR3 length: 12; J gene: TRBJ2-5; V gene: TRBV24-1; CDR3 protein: ATSDPTAWGAQY
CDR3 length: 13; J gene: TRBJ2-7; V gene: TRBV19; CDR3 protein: ASSNPGLALYEQY
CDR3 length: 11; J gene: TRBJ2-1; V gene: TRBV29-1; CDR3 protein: SGWPTGRSEQF
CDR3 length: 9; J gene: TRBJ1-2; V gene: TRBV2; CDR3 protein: ASSEGGGYT
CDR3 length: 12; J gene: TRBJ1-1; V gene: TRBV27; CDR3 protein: ASSLVGGITEAF
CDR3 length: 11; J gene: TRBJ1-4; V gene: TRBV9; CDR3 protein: ASSSRRDEKLF
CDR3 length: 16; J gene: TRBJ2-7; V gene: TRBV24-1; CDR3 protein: ATSAAAGVGPRGGEQY
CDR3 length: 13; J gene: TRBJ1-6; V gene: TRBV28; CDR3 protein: ASSENRGRDSPLH
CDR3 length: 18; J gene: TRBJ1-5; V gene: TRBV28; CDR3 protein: ASSERTGQRTASGNQPQH
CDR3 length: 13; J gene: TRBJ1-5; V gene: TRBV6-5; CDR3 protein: ASSRDRGSLQPQH
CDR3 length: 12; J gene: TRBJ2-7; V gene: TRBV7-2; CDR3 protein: ASARSGSSYEQY
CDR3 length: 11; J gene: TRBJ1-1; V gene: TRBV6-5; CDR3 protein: ASSYSGGTEAF
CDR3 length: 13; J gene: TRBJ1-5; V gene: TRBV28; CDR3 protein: ASSLHRGGNQPQH
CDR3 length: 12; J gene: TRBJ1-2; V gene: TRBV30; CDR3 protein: AWSVSQRRKGYT
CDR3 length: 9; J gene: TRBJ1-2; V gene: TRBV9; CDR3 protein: ASGDSYGYT
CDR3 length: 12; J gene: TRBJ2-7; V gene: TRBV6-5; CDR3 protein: ASSSRGGASEQY
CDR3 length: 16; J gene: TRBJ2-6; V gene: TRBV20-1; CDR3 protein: SASLLRGAYSGANVLT
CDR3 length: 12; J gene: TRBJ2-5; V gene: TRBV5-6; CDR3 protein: ASSLPGTVKTQY
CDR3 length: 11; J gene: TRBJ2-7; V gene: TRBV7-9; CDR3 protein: ASSNSGSYEQY
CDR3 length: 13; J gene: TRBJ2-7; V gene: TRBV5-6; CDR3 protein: ASSVRGDSSYEQY
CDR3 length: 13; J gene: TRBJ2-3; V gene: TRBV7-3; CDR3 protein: ASSQSPGGADTQY
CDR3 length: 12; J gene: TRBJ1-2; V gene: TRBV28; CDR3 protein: ASGARVGAYGYT